The next 21 T cell receptor beta chains were all read from a single sample in a study of technical replicates of blood from a few donors. TCRdb keeps only in-frame clones here, not all; method: immunoSEQ multiplex PCR. Of 95,000 to 100,000 clones listed, 96% are singletons. The source material was T cells isolated from PBMCs. The receptors shown here come from a human donor in good health.

The rearrangement joins TRBV18 to TRBJ2-1; TRBD1 matches 9 bases. The J segment lost 5 bases and the V segment lost 4 bases, leaving 6 bases of the junction unmatched. The CDR3 totals 15 residues. The germline gives CDR1 KGHSH, CDR2 LQKENI. This CDR3 reads CASSHGTGFDNEQFF. CDR3 DNA sequence: TGTGCCAGCTCACACGGGACAGGGTTTGACAATGAGCAGTTCTTC.

V and J are TRBV27 and TRBJ2-1, with 11 bases aligning to TRBD2. Trimming took 6 bases from V and 7 from J; bases not matched to a gene: 8. CDR1 and CDR2 from the germline V gene are MNHEY and SMNVEV (reference sequence). The CDR3 has 15 amino acids. The CDR3 DNA follows: TGTGCCAGCAGCCCTAGACTAGCGGGGCGAAATGAGCAGTTCTTC. This translates into CASSPRLAGRNEQFF.

This chain links TRBV28 with TRBJ2-6, with 7 bases fitting TRBD1. V dropped 4 bases and J dropped 0; count of bases not matched to a gene: 9. The germline V gene has CDR1 MDHEN and CDR2 SYDVKM. The CDR3 is made up of 18 amino acids. CDR3 nucleotides: TGTGCCAGCAGTTCACCGACAGGGTCGGGCTCTGGGGCCAACGTCCTGACTTTC. Its translation is CASSSPTGSGSGANVLTF.

This chain joins TRBV7-9 and TRBJ1-2; D call uncertain. CDR3 size: 14 residues. CDR1 is SEHNR and CDR2 is FQNEAQ in the germline V gene (reference sequence). V dropped 3 bases and J dropped 5 bases, with 13 bases sitting between them. The DNA of the CDR3 is TGTGCCAGCAGCTTTAGCGGTTCTGGGTATGGCTACACCTTC. Translating it yields CASSFSGSGYGYTF.

This chain joins TRBV10-2 and TRBJ1-2; D unclear. The V and J ends lost 3 bases and 2 bases respectively, with 7 bases between them. Germline V gene sequence: CDR1 WSHSY, CDR2 SAAADI. This CDR3 has 13 residues. The CDR3 loop reads CASSDRGNYGYTF. For the CDR3, the DNA is TGCGCCAGCAGTGATCGGGGAAACTATGGCTACACCTTC.

The gene calls are TRBV7-3 and TRBJ2-7; D possibly corresponds to TRBD2 (6 bases). CDR3 length: 16 residues. The germline gives CDR1 SGHTA, CDR2 FQGTGA. Deletions cut 6 bases from V and 2 bases from J, with 20 bases between. The CDR3 DNA follows: TGTGCCAGCAGTTCTTTCCTCGGCCGGGGGACCTACGAGCAGTACTTC. It encodes CASSSFLGRGTYEQYF.

This sequence joins TRBV5-1 and TRBJ1-1, with 8 bases matching TRBD1. The germline V gene has CDR1 SGHRS and CDR2 YFSETQ. CDR3 length: 16 amino acids. Trimming took 1 base from V and 1 from J; bases not matched to a gene: 6. The CDR3 loop is CASSLQGARGNTEAFF. CDR3 coding DNA: TGCGCCAGCAGCTTGCAGGGGGCGCGTGGGAACACTGAAGCTTTCTTT.

CDR3 sequence reads: CATSRGLLDRENTEAFF. The CDR3 region has the DNA TGTGCCACCAGCAGAGGCCTGCTGGACAGGGAGAACACTGAAGCTTTCTTT. The chain is built from TRBV15 and TRBJ1-1; 8 bases align to TRBD1. This CDR3 has 17 amino acids. CDR1 and CDR2 from the germline V gene are LNHNV and YYDKDF (reference sequence). The V and J ends lost 1 base and 1 base, in that order; junction bases with no gene match: 8.

The V and J genes are TRBV25-1 and TRBJ2-2, with 9 bases lining up with TRBD2. The ends lost 1 base at V and 7 bases at J; junction bases unmatched: 10. The CDR3 covers 17 residues. Germline CDR1 and CDR2: MGHDK and SYGVNS. In DNA form, the CDR3 reads TGTGCCAGCAGTGAATCTTCTGGCGGGGGGGCCCACGGGGAGCTGTTTTTT. It codes for CASSESSGGGAHGELFF.

The genes are TRBV7-3 and TRBJ2-5, with TRBD2 matching over 15 bases. CDR3 length: 16 amino acids. The J segment lost 4 bases and the V segment lost 5 bases, leaving 5 bases of the junction unmatched. Germline V gene lookup returns CDR1 SGHTA and CDR2 FQGTGA. CDR3 sequence reads: CASSPGLAGGLETQYF. The CDR3, as DNA: TGTGCCAGCAGCCCCGGACTAGCGGGGGGGCTAGAGACCCAGTACTTC. Full variable domain (outside the CDR3, taken from reference TRBV7-3 and TRBJ2-5): GAGVSQTPSNKVTEKGKYVELRCDPISGHTALYWYRQSLGQGPEFLIYFQGTGAADDSGLPNDRFFAVRPEGSVSTLKIQRTERGDSAVYLCASSPGLAGGLETQYFGPGTRLLVL.

The chain links TRBV7-9 to TRBJ1-5; D is undetermined. Per germline, CDR1 SEHNR and CDR2 FQNEAQ (reference sequence). Trimming shortened V by 3 bases and J by 3 bases, and 9 bases separated the two germline ends. The CDR3 runs to 14 residues. The CDR3 nucleotides read TGTGCCAGCAGCTTCCCAGGTTTCAATCAGCCCCAGCATTTT. It is translated as CASSFPGFNQPQHF.

The genes are TRBV14 and TRBJ2-5; D is possibly TRBD2 (5 bases). The V gene's germline CDR1 is SGHDN and CDR2 FVKESK. Trimming removed 4 bases at V and 4 bases at J, with 13 bases between. The CDR3 length is 14 residues. The CDR3 DNA follows: TGTGCCAGCAGCCGTCGGAGGTTCGGAGAGACCCAGTACTTC. Its translation: CASSRRRFGETQYF.

The J gene is TRBJ2-3, the V gene TRBV6-5; TRBD2 is a possible D gene (6 bases). V was trimmed by 5 bases and J by 8 bases, leaving 17 bases between them. CDR3 size: 14 residues. Germline CDR1 MNHEY, CDR2 SVGAGI. Written as DNA, the CDR3 is TGTGCCAGCAGTCGGGGGTCCCTACCGAGTACGCAGTATTTT. Translated: CASSRGSLPSTQYF.

This chain joins TRBV6-5 and TRBJ2-5; D is undetermined. CDR3 length: 14 amino acids. Germline lookup yields CDR1 MNHEY and CDR2 SVGAGI. The V gene lost 3 bases and the J gene lost 0 bases, with 8 bases spanning the gap. The CDR3 DNA is TGTGCCAGCAGTTATGGCAGGCACCAAGAGACCCAGTACTTC. This codes for CASSYGRHQETQYF.

V and J are TRBV7-9 and TRBJ2-1; D is undetermined. V dropped 0 bases and J dropped 8 bases, with 8 bases sitting between them. The CDR3 sequence is 13 residues long. The germline V gene encodes CDR1 SEHNR and CDR2 FQNEAQ (reference sequence). CDR3 in amino acids: CASSLARWDEQFF. DNA for the CDR3: TGTGCCAGCAGCTTAGCGAGGTGGGATGAGCAGTTCTTC.

V gene TRBV10-2 combines with J gene TRBJ1-5; D might be TRBD1 (5 bases). V was shortened by 3 bases and J by 4 bases, with 13 bases between the two germline ends. Germline-derived CDR1 and CDR2 are WSHSY and SAAADI. This CDR3 is 15 amino acids long. CDR3 loop: CASSEGRAVNQPQHF. As DNA, the CDR3 is TGCGCCAGCAGTGAAGGCAGGGCCGTAAATCAGCCCCAGCATTTT.

The rearrangement uses TRBV6-5 and TRBJ2-1; 8 bases match TRBD2. V lost 4 bases, J lost 3 bases, and 5 bases stayed unmatched. The germline V gene encodes CDR1 MNHEY and CDR2 SVGAGI. The CDR3 runs to 15 residues. The CDR3 is CASSSRTSFYNEQFF. CDR3 in DNA: TGTGCCAGCAGTTCTCGGACTAGCTTCTACAATGAGCAGTTCTTC.

This sequence joins TRBV4-2 and TRBJ1-5; 8 bases agree with TRBD1. V lost 0 bases and J lost 7; bases outside the gene matches: 11. The V gene's germline CDR1 is LGHNA and CDR2 YNFKEQ. The CDR3 contains 17 residues. In DNA, the CDR3 is TGTGCCAGCAGCCAAGATCCGCAGGGGGCAGACCGACAGCCCCAGCATTTT. Amino acids: CASSQDPQGADRQPQHF.

Here the CDR3 DNA reads TGTGCCAGCAGCACCCCGACTAGCGTCACCTACGAGCAGTACTTC. Protein product: CASSTPTSVTYEQYF. This sequence joins TRBV21-1 and TRBJ2-7; TRBD2 was called by the table and not checked on the DNA. TRBV21-1 is given as a pseudogene. This CDR3 has 15 residues.

The rearrangement uses TRBV28 and TRBJ1-5; D unresolved. The germline gives CDR1 MDHEN, CDR2 SYDVKM. This CDR3 has 13 amino acids. Between the trimmed V and J ends, which lost 4 bases and 5 bases, there was a span of 9 bases. This chain's CDR3 is CASSSSGYQPQHF. CDR3 DNA sequence: TGTGCCAGCAGTTCGTCGGGATATCAGCCCCAGCATTTT.

The V gene is TRBV28, the J gene TRBJ2-7, with D unclear. The CDR3 contains 11 residues. Deletions cut 4 bases from V and 2 bases from J, with 3 bases between. The germline CDR1 and CDR2 sequences are MDHEN and SYDVKM. The CDR3 DNA is TGTGCCAGCAGTTCAACCTACGAGCAGTACTTC. This gives the protein CASSSTYEQYF.